The clone carrying this T cell receptor (beta chain) turned up a few times. The antigen is undetermined. This entry comes from a study of T-cell memory formation after mild COVID-19. TCR alpha and TCR beta cDNA libraries carrying sample barcodes and UMIs came from 5'RACE with constant-segment primers. MiXCR, applied by TCRdb to the 5' RACE reads, yields one record per CDR3 protein. The sample lists 350,000 to 450,000 distinct CDR3 sequences, about an eighth seen once, with 22% in the top ten. Findings and limits, study-wide: Researchers report contracting CD4+ clones mostly in CM and EM, with CD8+ clones in EMRA.

Trimming at V came to 1 base and at J to 7 bases, leaving 4 bases not matched to a gene. The CDR3 is 14 amino acids. In germline, CDR1 is MNHEY, CDR2 SVGEGT. The sequencing sample was made of PBMCs or a T cell subset sorted from them (not recorded which). This sequence originates from a man aged 18 to 29 who had mild COVID-19 (a few samples of this study predate the infection). Cell type and time point are not known. The V call is TRBV6-2 or TRBV6-3, the J call TRBJ1-5, with 7 bases lining up with TRBD1. The DNA for the CDR3 is TGTGCCAGCAGTTACTTAGGGGGCGGCCAGCCCCAGCATTTT. Translating gives CASSYLGGGQPQHF.